What follows are 5 T cell receptor beta chains derived from one specimen sequenced in a study of vaccination and CD4 T cells after COVID-19. Stated treatment: approximately 9-day PBMC culture with coronavirus spike peptide pools or control peptides (ViraFEST assay). No antigen has been identified for these receptors. The Oncomine TCR Beta short-read assay was applied to DNA of cultured CD4+ T cells. TCRdb re-derived calls from the PCR reads in MiXCR, one entry per CDR3 protein. Seen here are about 20,000 distinct CDR3 sequences, roughly 37% observed once, and the top ten hold roughly 20%. The specimen was CD4+ T cells from blood, cultured in vitro, collected before SARS-CoV-2 vaccination. The receptors shown here come from a human donor who received a COVID-19 vaccine.

The chain carries TRBV18 and TRBJ2-7; the D gene is possibly TRBD1 (5 bases). Trimming pared 3 bases from V and 0 bases from J, leaving 15 bases between. This CDR3 region has 16 residues. Germline loops: CDR1 KGHSH, CDR2 LQKENI. The chain's CDR3 is CASSPDSSWSSYEQYF. For the CDR3, the DNA is TGTGCCAGCTCACCTGACAGTAGCTGGAGCTCCTACGAGCAGTACTTC.

The rearrangement uses TRBV19 and TRBJ1-1; 7 bases match TRBD1. V shed 3 bases, J shed 7 bases, and the junction held 8 bases outside the gene matches. CDR3 size: 14 residues. CDR1 is LNHDA and CDR2 is SQIVND in the germline V gene (reference sequence). CDR3 amino acids: CASSIWQGEDEAFF. For the CDR3, the DNA is TGTGCCAGTAGTATTTGGCAGGGGGAGGATGAAGCTTTCTTT.

This sequence joins TRBV19 and TRBJ2-3; D unclear. The V gene's germline CDR1 is LNHDA and CDR2 SQIVND (reference sequence). The CDR3 has 16 residues. The V and J ends lost 2 bases and 0 bases respectively, with 12 bases between them. CDR3 DNA: TGTGCCAGTAGTATATCCCTCATCTCTAGCACAGATACGCAGTATTTT. Protein: CASSISLISSTDTQYF.

The chain has TRBV7-2 and TRBJ2-4, with 8 bases lining up with TRBD2. This CDR3 is 14 amino acids long. J gave up 8 bases and V 3 bases, and 6 bases lay outside the gene matches. CDR1 is SGHTA and CDR2 is FQGNSA in the germline V gene. The chain's CDR3 is CASSLTSEGDIQYF. CDR3 in DNA: TGTGCCAGCAGCTTGACTAGCGAGGGGGACATTCAGTACTTC.

This chain uses TRBV7-2 with TRBJ2-1; D possibly corresponds to TRBD2 (6 bases). The CDR3 sequence is 15 residues long. The germline CDR1 and CDR2 sequences are SGHTA and FQGNSA. Trimming cost V 7 bases and J 0 bases, with 13 bases left between them. The CDR3 here is CASTQDGSSYNEQFF. CDR3 sequence (DNA): TGTGCCAGCACACAGGACGGGAGCTCCTACAATGAGCAGTTCTTC.